The clone carrying this T cell receptor beta chain has more than one count but fewer than ten. The sample comes from a study of blood T cell repertoires in COVID-19. As handled by the study authors: Reference gene primers were amplified, and this amplification served to estimate nucleated cell counts. Sequenced by immunoSEQ multiplex PCR; TCRdb stores in-frame clones only, minus some. V and J calls and clone size are copied from that table; D and trimming were computed from the DNA. The top ten clones hold 5.5% of a sample with some 65,000 clones, 65% to 80% of them seen once. The V gene's germline CDR1 is SGHTA and CDR2 FQGNSA. Between the trimmed V and J ends, which lost 4 bases and 12 bases, there was a span of 13 bases. The CDR3 covers 13 residues.

The TCR originated in a woman between 70 and 85 years old with acute or convalescent COVID-19. Material: peripheral blood. V and J are TRBV7-2 and TRBJ1-6; D perhaps matches TRBD1 (6 bases). The CDR3 sequence is CASSSMTGLPLHF. DNA of the CDR3: TGTGCCAGCAGCTCGATGACAGGACTACCCCTCCACTTT.